Sequencing of this TCR beta chain was carried out in a study of T cell repertoires in cytomegalovirus infection. Study-level background: Peptides in the study included HLA-C-restricted and HLA-B-restricted CMV epitopes. It can be stated that public TCR beta signatures indicated CMV infection as well as a matching HLA type. Study findings and constraints: People with CMV and the relevant HLA were identified by cumulative public TCR beta family frequency. HLA-C-restricted CMV-specific TCR beta clonotypes were dominant in the ex vivo response.

Trimming left V 0 bases short and J 7 bases short, with 12 bases between. The length of the CDR3 is 15 residues. Germline loops: CDR1 MNHNY, CDR2 SVGAGI (reference sequence). TCRdb used MiXCR to reprocess the reads, holding one entry per CDR3 protein. The data contain 750,000 to 900,000 distinct CDR3 sequences, 25% to 35% of them singletons. This clonotype has a handful of counts. Its antigen is not identified. The source was cultured CD8+ T cells from PBMCs, collected from culture after CMV antigen stimulation. This receptor was taken from a human donor in good health (CMV status not recorded). Some clones in this sample may be carry-over from other donors' samples. This chain connects TRBV6-6 to TRBJ2-2; possibly TRBD1 or TRBD2 for D (6 bases each). CDR3 residues: CASSYSRGHDGELFF. Written as DNA, the CDR3 is TGTGCCAGCAGTTACTCACGGGGGCATGACGGGGAGCTGTTTTTT.